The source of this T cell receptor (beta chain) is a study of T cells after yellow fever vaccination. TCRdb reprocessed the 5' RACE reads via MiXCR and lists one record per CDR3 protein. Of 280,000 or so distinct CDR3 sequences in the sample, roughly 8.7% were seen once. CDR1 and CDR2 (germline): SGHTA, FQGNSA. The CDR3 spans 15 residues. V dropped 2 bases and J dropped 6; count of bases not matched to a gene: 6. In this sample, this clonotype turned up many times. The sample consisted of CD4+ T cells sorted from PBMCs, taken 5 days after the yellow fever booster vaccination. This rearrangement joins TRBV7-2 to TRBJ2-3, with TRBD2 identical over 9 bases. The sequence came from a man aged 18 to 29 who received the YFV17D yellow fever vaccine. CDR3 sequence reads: CASSLIAGAGDTQYF. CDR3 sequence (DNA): TGTGCCAGCAGCTTAATAGCGGGGGCGGGGGATACGCAGTATTTT.